These 20 T cell receptor beta chains originate from one sample sequenced in a study of blood T cell repertoires in COVID-19. Measured with immunoSEQ multiplex PCR; TCRdb has only the in-frame clones, and not every one. The table records around 160,000 clones, approximately 83% of them present only once. The sample was peripheral blood. The receptor set was obtained from a woman aged 60-75 years with COVID-19, enrolled during active disease.

The chain links TRBV5-1 to TRBJ1-1, with D tentatively TRBD1 (6 bases). CDR3 length: 14 amino acids. Trimming removed 5 bases from V and 1 base from J, with 12 bases in between. Germline V gene lookup returns CDR1 SGHRS and CDR2 YFSETQ. For the CDR3, the DNA is TGCGCCAGCAGTGTAGGGGGTCCGAACACTGAAGCTTTCTTT. Protein product: CASSVGGPNTEAFF.

Written as DNA, the CDR3 is TGTGCCAGCAGCAAAGCCGGGGATACTAGCACAGATACGCAGTATTTT. This codes for CASSKAGDTSTDTQYF. The gene calls are TRBV21-1 and TRBJ2-3; TRBD2, as called in the table, went unchecked against the DNA. TRBV21-1 constitutes a pseudogene. CDR3 length: 16 amino acids.

The chain links TRBV5-4 to TRBJ1-4; perhaps TRBD1 as D (5 bases). The CDR3 sequence is 14 residues long. Germline CDR1 SGHNT, CDR2 YYREEE (reference sequence). Trimming left V 0 bases short and J 6 bases short, with 9 bases between. CDR3 sequence: CASSLEAGDEKLFF. In nucleotides, the CDR3 is TGTGCCAGCAGCTTGGAGGCGGGGGATGAAAAACTGTTTTTT.

This clone was counted only a few times. V gene TRBV27 combines with J gene TRBJ1-5; D is uncertain. V dropped 2 bases and J dropped 0 bases, with 8 bases sitting between them. The CDR3 runs to 15 residues. Germline assignment: CDR1 MNHEY and CDR2 SMNVEV (reference sequence). DNA for the CDR3: TGTGCCAGCAGTTTAGGCGGCTTTAGCAATCAGCCCCAGCATTTT. It codes for CASSLGGFSNQPQHF.

The rearrangement links TRBV29-1 to TRBJ2-3; 8 positions agree with TRBD2. After removal of 6 bases from V and 0 bases from J, the junction contained 2 bases not matched to a gene. This CDR3 comprises 13 residues. CDR1 SQVTM and CDR2 ANQGSEA come from the germline V gene. The CDR3 loop is CSVSGGSTDTQYF. The CDR3 DNA sequence: TGCAGCGTGAGCGGGGGCAGCACAGATACGCAGTATTTT.

V usage is TRBV4-1 and J usage is TRBJ2-3; TRBD2 agrees at 10 bases. The length of the CDR3 is 18 residues. The germline V gene has CDR1 MGHRA and CDR2 YSYEKL. The ends lost 0 bases at V and 2 bases at J; junction bases unmatched: 8. The CDR3 loop is CASSQDKWSGGATDTQYF. DNA for the CDR3: TGCGCCAGCAGCCAAGATAAGTGGAGCGGGGGGGCCACAGATACGCAGTATTTT.

The genes are TRBV11-2 and TRBJ2-2; no clear D gene. Trimming stripped 2 bases from V and 0 bases from J, with 7 bases between. CDR1 is SGHAT, CDR2 FQNNGV, per germline. The CDR3 spans 15 residues. This CDR3 is CASSLRLSNTGELFF. CDR3 DNA: TGTGCCAGCAGCTTACGTTTGTCGAACACCGGGGAGCTGTTTTTT.

The chain uses TRBV5-1 and TRBJ2-5; 12 positions agree with TRBD2. The CDR3 loop spans 17 amino acids. Germline CDR1 SGHRS, CDR2 YFSETQ. The J segment lost 5 bases and the V segment lost 0 bases, leaving 8 bases of the junction unmatched. Written as DNA, the CDR3 is TGCGCCAGCAGCTTGGAGGCTAGCGGGGGGGCCGGGGAGACCCAGTACTTC. Amino acid sequence: CASSLEASGGAGETQYF.

The CDR3 DNA reads TGTGCCTGGAGTAGTTCCGCCCTCCAGGGGGGCAATCAGCCCCAGCATTTT. Translation: CAWSSSALQGGNQPQHF. The V and J genes are TRBV30 and TRBJ1-5; TRBD1 aligns across 7 bases. The germline V gene encodes CDR1 GTSNPN and CDR2 SVGIG (reference sequence). The CDR3 is made up of 17 amino acids. J was trimmed by 2 bases and V by 2 bases; bases with no gene match: 12. The full variable domain, in which reference TRBV30 and TRBJ1-5 provide the parts outside the CDR3, is SQTIHQWPATLVQPVGSPLSLECTVEGTSNPNLYWYRQAAGRGLQLLFYSVGIGQISSEVPQNLSASRPQDRQFILSSKKLLLSDSGFYLCAWSSSALQGGNQPQHFGDGTRLSIL.

CDR3 DNA sequence: TGTGCCAGCAGCTTAGGAGTGGGGCGCGAACCCACTATAGCCTACGAGCAGTACTTC. It encodes CASSLGVGREPTIAYEQYF. The genes are TRBV7-2 and TRBJ2-7, with D possibly TRBD1 on 5 matching bases. The CDR3 totals 19 residues. Trimming removed 1 base at V and 2 bases at J, with 24 bases between. Germline values: CDR1 SGHTA, CDR2 FQGNSA.

The CDR3 DNA sequence: TGTGCCAGCAGGGTAGACAGGGCCTACAATGAGCAGTTCTTC. This codes for CASRVDRAYNEQFF. This rearrangement joins TRBV6-5 to TRBJ2-1; 7 bases agree with TRBD1. V was pared by 6 bases and J by 2 bases, with 4 bases of the junction left unmatched. The V gene's germline CDR1 is MNHEY and CDR2 SVGAGI. The CDR3 is 14 amino acids.

This chain joins TRBV27 and TRBJ1-6; 9 bases are a match to TRBD1. This CDR3 has 14 amino acids. The V gene's germline CDR1 is MNHEY and CDR2 SMNVEV (reference sequence). With V trimmed by 6 bases and J by 7 bases, 4 bases remained unmatched. This chain's CDR3 is CASSLGTGNSPLHF. In nucleotides, the CDR3 is TGTGCCAGCAGCCTCGGGACAGGGAATTCACCCCTCCACTTT.

The rearrangement uses TRBV2 and TRBJ1-5; D gene ambiguous. The germline V and J ends were trimmed by 4 bases and 0 bases, with 10 bases remaining between them. The CDR3 totals 15 residues. The germline gives CDR1 SNHLY, CDR2 FYNNEI. CDR3 sequence: CASSVSLFSNQPQHF. The CDR3 nucleotides are TGTGCCAGCAGTGTAAGCTTGTTTAGCAATCAGCCCCAGCATTTT.

The chain employs TRBV2 and TRBJ2-1; 7 positions match TRBD1. The CDR3 consists of 13 residues. The ends lost 5 bases at V and 7 bases at J; junction bases unmatched: 5. Germline CDR1 SNHLY, CDR2 FYNNEI. The chain's CDR3 is CASSPDRNNEQFF. The CDR3 bases are TGTGCCAGCAGTCCGGACAGGAATAATGAGCAGTTCTTC.

J is TRBJ2-7 and V is TRBV18; a weak D match, TRBD1 (6 bases). V was pared by 3 bases and J by 3 bases, with 15 bases between. Per germline, CDR1 KGHSH and CDR2 LQKENI. This CDR3 spans 15 amino acids. Written as DNA, the CDR3 is TGTGCCAGCTCACCCCCTCCAGGGGTCGGCTACGAGCAGTACTTC. Translated, it gives CASSPPPGVGYEQYF.

This rearrangement joins TRBV7-9 to TRBJ1-1, with no clear D. The CDR3 is 12 residues long. From germline, CDR1 is SEHNR and CDR2 FQNEAQ (reference sequence). V gave up 5 bases and J gave up 4 bases, with 8 bases separating them. CDR3 sequence: CASSAPGTEAFF. The CDR3 DNA reads as TGTGCCAGCAGCGCCCCCGGCACTGAAGCTTTCTTT.

This chain links TRBV19 with TRBJ1-3, with a tentative D call TRBD1 (5 bases). V gave up 6 bases and J gave up 2 bases, with 14 bases separating them. Germline V gene data show CDR1 as LNHDA and CDR2 as SQIVND (reference sequence). This CDR3 contains 15 residues. The CDR3 DNA is TGTGCCAGTAGCCGGCTCGGGGGGACTGGAAACACCATATATTTT. It encodes CASSRLGGTGNTIYF.

A few counts support this clone. The chain has TRBV6-6 and TRBJ2-7, with 11 bases aligning to TRBD1. There are 13 residues in the CDR3. The germline gives CDR1 MNHNY, CDR2 SVGAGI (reference sequence). V lost 7 bases, J lost 3 bases, and 2 bases stayed unmatched. The chain's CDR3 is CASKGQGVYEQYF. CDR3 in DNA: TGTGCCAGCAAGGGACAGGGGGTCTACGAGCAGTACTTC.

J is TRBJ2-5 and V is TRBV4-3; TRBD2 matches 9 bases. With 3 bases clipped from V and 4 bases from J, the junction kept 6 bases outside the gene matches. The CDR3 is made up of 15 amino acids. CDR1 is LGHNA and CDR2 is YSLEER in the germline V gene. The CDR3 nucleotides are TGCGCCAGCAGCCAGGCCTGGACTAGCGTAGAGACCCAGTACTTC. Protein product: CASSQAWTSVETQYF.

The chain is built from TRBV29-1 and TRBJ2-6, with 7 nucleotides matching TRBD1. This CDR3 is built from 18 residues. J gave up 1 base and V 2 bases, and 11 bases lay outside the gene matches. Germline V gene lookup returns CDR1 SQVTM and CDR2 ANQGSEA. CDR3 in amino acids: CSVEIRNRGWSGANVLTF. In nucleotides, the CDR3 is TGCAGCGTTGAAATTAGGAACAGGGGATGGTCTGGGGCCAACGTCCTGACTTTC.